The clone carrying this T cell receptor beta chain was observed many times. This entry belongs to a study of patients and donors after allogeneic stem cell transplantation. TCRdb reprocessed the RT-PCR reads via MiXCR and lists one record per CDR3 protein. The data contain about 11,000 distinct CDR3 sequences, approximately 22% of them singletons. This CDR3 region has 15 residues. Germline V gene sequence: CDR1 SEHNR, CDR2 FQNEAQ (reference sequence). Trimming took off 0 bases at V and 8 bases at J, with 14 bases between the two ends. The V gene is TRBV7-9, the J gene TRBJ2-1, with D perhaps TRBD2 (6 bases). Sequenced material: blood, either unsorted or a sorted T cell fraction (not recorded which). This TCR derives from a human donor who was either an allogeneic HSCT recipient or a stem cell or donor lymphocyte infusion donor (not recorded which). It is not recorded whose cells these are; they may come from a transplant donor. CDR3 amino acids: CASSLARGGVDEQFF. CDR3 DNA: TGTGCCAGCAGCTTAGCGCGGGGCGGAGTCGATGAGCAGTTCTTC.